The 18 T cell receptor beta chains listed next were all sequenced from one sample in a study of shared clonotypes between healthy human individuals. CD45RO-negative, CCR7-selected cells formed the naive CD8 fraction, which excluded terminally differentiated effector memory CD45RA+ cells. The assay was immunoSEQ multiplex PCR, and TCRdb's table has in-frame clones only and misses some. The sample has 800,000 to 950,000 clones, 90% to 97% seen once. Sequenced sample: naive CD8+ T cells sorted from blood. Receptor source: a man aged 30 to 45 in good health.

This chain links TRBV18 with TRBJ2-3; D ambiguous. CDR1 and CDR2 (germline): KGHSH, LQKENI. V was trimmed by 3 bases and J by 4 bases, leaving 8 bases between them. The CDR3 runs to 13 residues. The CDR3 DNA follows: TGTGCCAGCTCACCGACATCGTCAGATACGCAGTATTTT. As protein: CASSPTSSDTQYF.

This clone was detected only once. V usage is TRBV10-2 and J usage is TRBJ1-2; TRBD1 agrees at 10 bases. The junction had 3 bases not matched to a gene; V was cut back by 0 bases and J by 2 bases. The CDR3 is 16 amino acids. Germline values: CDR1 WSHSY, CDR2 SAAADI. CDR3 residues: CASSESRTGGNYGYTF. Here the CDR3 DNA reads TGCGCCAGCAGTGAGTCGAGGACAGGGGGGAACTATGGCTACACCTTC.

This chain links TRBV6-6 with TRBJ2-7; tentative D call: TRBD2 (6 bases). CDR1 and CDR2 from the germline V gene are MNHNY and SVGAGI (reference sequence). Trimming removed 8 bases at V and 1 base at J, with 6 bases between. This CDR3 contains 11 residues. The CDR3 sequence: CASGGSYEQYF. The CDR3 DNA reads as TGTGCCAGCGGAGGGTCCTACGAGCAGTACTTC.

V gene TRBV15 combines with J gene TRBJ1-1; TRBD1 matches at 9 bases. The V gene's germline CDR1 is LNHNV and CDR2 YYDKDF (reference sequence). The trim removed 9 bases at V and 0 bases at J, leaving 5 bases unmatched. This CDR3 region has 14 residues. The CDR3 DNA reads TGTGCCACGGAAGACAGGGGGATGAACACTGAAGCTTTCTTT. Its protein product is CATEDRGMNTEAFF.

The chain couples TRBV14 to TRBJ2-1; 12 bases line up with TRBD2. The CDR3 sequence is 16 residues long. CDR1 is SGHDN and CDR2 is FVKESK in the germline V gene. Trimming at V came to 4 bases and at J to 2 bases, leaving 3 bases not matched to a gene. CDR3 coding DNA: TGTGCCAGCAGCCCCCGACTAGCGGGAGCCTACAATGAGCAGTTCTTC. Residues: CASSPRLAGAYNEQFF.

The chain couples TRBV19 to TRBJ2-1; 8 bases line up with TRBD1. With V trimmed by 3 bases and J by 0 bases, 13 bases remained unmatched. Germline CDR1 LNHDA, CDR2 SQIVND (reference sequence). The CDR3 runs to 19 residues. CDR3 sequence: CASSIGSGTGRLSYNEQFF. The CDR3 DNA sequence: TGTGCCAGTAGTATCGGCTCCGGGACAGGTCGCCTCTCCTACAATGAGCAGTTCTTC.

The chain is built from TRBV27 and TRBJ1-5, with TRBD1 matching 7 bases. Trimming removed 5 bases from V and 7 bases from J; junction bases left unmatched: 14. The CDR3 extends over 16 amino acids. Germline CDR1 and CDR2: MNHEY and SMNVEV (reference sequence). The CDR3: CASSPGGTGESQPQHF. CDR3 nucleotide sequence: TGTGCCAGCAGTCCCGGTGGCACAGGGGAAAGCCAGCCCCAGCATTTT.

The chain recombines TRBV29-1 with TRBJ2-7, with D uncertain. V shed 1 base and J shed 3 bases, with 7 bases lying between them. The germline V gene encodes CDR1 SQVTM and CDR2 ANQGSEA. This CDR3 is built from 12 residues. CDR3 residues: CSVEGPNYEQYF. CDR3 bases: TGCAGCGTTGAAGGTCCTAACTACGAGCAGTACTTC.

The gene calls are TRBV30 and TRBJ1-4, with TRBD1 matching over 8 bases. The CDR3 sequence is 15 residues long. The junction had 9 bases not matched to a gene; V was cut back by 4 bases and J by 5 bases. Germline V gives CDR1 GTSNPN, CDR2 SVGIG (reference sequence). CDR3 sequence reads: CAWTSTGGVNEKLFF. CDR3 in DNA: TGTGCCTGGACCTCTACAGGGGGAGTGAATGAAAAACTGTTTTTT.

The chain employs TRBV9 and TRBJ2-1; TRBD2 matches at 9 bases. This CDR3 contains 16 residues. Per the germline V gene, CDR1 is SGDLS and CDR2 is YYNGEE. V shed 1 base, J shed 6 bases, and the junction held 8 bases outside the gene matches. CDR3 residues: CASSVSAGGSSNEQFF. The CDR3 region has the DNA TGTGCCAGCAGCGTATCAGCGGGAGGCTCTTCCAATGAGCAGTTCTTC.

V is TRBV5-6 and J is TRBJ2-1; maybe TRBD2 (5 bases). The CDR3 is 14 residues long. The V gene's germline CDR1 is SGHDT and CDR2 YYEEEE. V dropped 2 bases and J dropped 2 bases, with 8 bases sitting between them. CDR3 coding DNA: TGTGCCAGCAGCTTCAGCGGCGCCTACAATGAGCAGTTCTTC. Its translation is CASSFSGAYNEQFF.

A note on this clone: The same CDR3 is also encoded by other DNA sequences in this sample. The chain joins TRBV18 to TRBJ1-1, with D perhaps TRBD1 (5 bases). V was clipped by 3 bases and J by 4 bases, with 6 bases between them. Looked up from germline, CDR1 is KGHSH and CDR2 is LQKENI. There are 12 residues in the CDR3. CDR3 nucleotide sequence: TGTGCCAGCTCACCCACAGGCACTGAAGCTTTCTTT. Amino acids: CASSPTGTEAFF.

The CDR3 loop is CASSPPGGDTGELFF. For the CDR3, the DNA is TGTGCCAGCAGCCCCCCAGGGGGGGATACCGGGGAGCTGTTTTTT. The gene calls are TRBV13 and TRBJ2-2; D may match TRBD1 or TRBD2 (7 bases each). In germline, CDR1 is PRHDT, CDR2 FYEKMQ (reference sequence). Deletions cut 5 bases from V and 5 bases from J, with 15 bases between. The CDR3 is made up of 15 amino acids.

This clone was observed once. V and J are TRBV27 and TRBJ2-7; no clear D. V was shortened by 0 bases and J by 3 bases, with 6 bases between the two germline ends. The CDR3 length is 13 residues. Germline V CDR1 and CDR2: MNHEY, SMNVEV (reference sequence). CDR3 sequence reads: CASSLSIYYEQYF. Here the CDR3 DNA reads TGTGCCAGCAGTTTATCAATTTACTACGAGCAGTACTTC.

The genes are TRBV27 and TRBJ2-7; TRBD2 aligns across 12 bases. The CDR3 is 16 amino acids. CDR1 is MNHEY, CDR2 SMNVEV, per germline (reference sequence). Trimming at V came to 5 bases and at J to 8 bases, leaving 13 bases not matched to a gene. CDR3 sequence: CASSLRTSGTPGKQYF. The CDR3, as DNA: TGTGCCAGCAGTCTCCGGACTAGCGGGACCCCAGGCAAGCAGTACTTC.

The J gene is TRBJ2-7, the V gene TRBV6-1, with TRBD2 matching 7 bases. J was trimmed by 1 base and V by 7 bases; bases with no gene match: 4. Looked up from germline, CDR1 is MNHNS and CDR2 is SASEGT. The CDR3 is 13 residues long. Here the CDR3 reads CASISAGSYEQYF. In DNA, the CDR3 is TGTGCCAGCATCTCAGCGGGATCCTACGAGCAGTACTTC.

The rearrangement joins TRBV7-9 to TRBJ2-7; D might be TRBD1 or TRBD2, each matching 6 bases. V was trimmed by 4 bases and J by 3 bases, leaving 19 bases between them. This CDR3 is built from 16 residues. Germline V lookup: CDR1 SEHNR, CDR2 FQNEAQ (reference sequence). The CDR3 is CASSSGGLDSYYEQYF. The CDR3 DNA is TGTGCCAGCAGCTCCGGGGGCCTAGACTCCTACTACGAGCAGTACTTC.

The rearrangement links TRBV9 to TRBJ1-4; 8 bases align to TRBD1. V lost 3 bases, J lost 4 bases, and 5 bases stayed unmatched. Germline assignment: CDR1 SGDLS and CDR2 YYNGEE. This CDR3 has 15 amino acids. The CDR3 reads CASSGTGGINEKLFF. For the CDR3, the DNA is TGTGCCAGCAGCGGAACAGGGGGGATTAATGAAAAACTGTTTTTT.